The 8 T cell receptor beta chains reported below all come from one sample, sequenced in a study of T cell repertoires in cytomegalovirus infection. TCRdb recomputed calls from the reads with MiXCR, one row per CDR3 protein. The sample holds about 190,000 distinct CDR3 sequences; nearly 9.5% are singletons and the top ten take approximately 4.6%. Sequencing was carried out using PBMCs. The receptors derive from a human donor in good health (CMV status not recorded). Some clones in this sample may be carry-over from other donors' samples.

This clonotype showed up just a few times. CDR3 in amino acids: CASGSRQDNQPQHF. DNA for the CDR3: TGTGCCAGCGGTTCAAGACAGGACAATCAGCCCCAGCATTTT. The chain links TRBV5-6 to TRBJ1-5; tentatively, D is TRBD1 (6 bases). V was trimmed by 7 bases and J by 3 bases, leaving 14 bases between them. The CDR3 loop spans 14 amino acids. CDR1 is SGHDT, CDR2 YYEEEE, per germline. The variable domain in full, completed from reference TRBV5-6 and TRBJ1-5, reads DAGVTQSPTHLIKTRGQQVTLRCSPKSGHDTVSWYQQALGQGPQFIFQYYEEEERQRGNFPDRFSGHQFPNYSSELNVNALLLGDSALYLCASGSRQDNQPQHFGDGTRLSIL.

This clonotype has ten or more counts. This chain links TRBV19 with TRBJ2-1; 9 bases fit TRBD2. The V gene's germline CDR1 is LNHDA and CDR2 SQIVND (reference sequence). This CDR3 has 15 amino acids. After removal of 7 bases from V and 5 bases from J, the junction contained 9 bases not matched to a gene. The CDR3 bases are TGTGCCAGTACTCTAGCGGGACAACCCCACAATGAGCAGTTCTTC. This gives the protein CASTLAGQPHNEQFF.

This clonotype came up many times. The rearrangement uses TRBV28 and TRBJ1-4; TRBD1 agrees at 8 bases. CDR3 length equals 15 residues. Germline CDR1 MDHEN, CDR2 SYDVKM. Trimming took 5 bases from V and 8 from J; bases not matched to a gene: 10. CDR3 amino acids: CASSGRTGLNEKLFF. For the CDR3, the DNA is TGTGCCAGCAGTGGCCGGACAGGGTTGAACGAAAAACTGTTTTTT. The variable domain in full, completed from reference TRBV28 and TRBJ1-4, reads DVKVTQSSRYLVKRTGEKVFLECVQDMDHENMFWYRQDPGLGLRLIYFSYDVKMKEKGDIPEGYSVSREKKERFSLILESASTNQTSMYLCASSGRTGLNEKLFFGSGTQLSVL.

This clonotype has ten or more counts. This chain uses TRBV7-2 with TRBJ1-4; D gene ambiguous. With 1 base removed from V and 8 bases from J, the gap between germline ends came to 8 bases. From germline, CDR1 is SGHTA and CDR2 FQGNSA. The CDR3 covers 13 residues. The CDR3 region is CASSLEGGEKLFF. The CDR3 coding sequence is TGTGCCAGCAGCTTAGAGGGAGGAGAAAAACTGTTTTTT.

Only a few counts were recorded for this clonotype. The chain recombines TRBV6-1 with TRBJ2-5; a possible D gene is TRBD2 (6 bases). This CDR3 is built from 13 residues. Trimming pared 6 bases from V and 3 bases from J, leaving 11 bases between. The germline CDR1 and CDR2 sequences are MNHNS and SASEGT. The CDR3 is CASRNGGKETQYF. In DNA form, the CDR3 reads TGTGCCAGCAGAAACGGAGGGAAAGAGACCCAGTACTTC.

The chain joins TRBV18 to TRBJ2-2, with 7 bases matching TRBD1. This CDR3 has 18 amino acids. Per germline, CDR1 KGHSH and CDR2 LQKENI. V gave up 3 bases and J gave up 2 bases; unmatched junction bases: 12. The CDR3 spells CASSPFSGGAKNTGELFF. The CDR3 DNA sequence: TGTGCCAGCTCACCCTTTTCAGGGGGAGCGAAAAACACCGGGGAGCTGTTTTTT.

This clonotype turned up a few times. V is TRBV6-6 and J is TRBJ2-5; a possible D gene is TRBD2 (6 bases). V lost 6 bases to trimming and J lost 3 bases, with 17 bases between them. CDR1 and CDR2 from the germline V gene are MNHNY and SVGAGI (reference sequence). The CDR3 length is 15 residues. CDR3 coding DNA: TGTGCCAGCAGCCCGGAAATCGGCGGGAAAGAGACCCAGTACTTC. It yields the protein CASSPEIGGKETQYF.

The rearrangement joins TRBV6-6 to TRBJ1-6; TRBD1 matches 7 bases. This CDR3 has 19 amino acids. Trimming removed 6 bases from V and 0 bases from J; junction bases left unmatched: 14. Germline V lookup: CDR1 MNHNY, CDR2 SVGAGI (reference sequence). CDR3 region: CASRNPGQAPSSYNSPLHF. Here the CDR3 DNA reads TGTGCCAGCAGAAACCCCGGACAGGCACCGAGCTCCTATAATTCACCCCTCCACTTT.